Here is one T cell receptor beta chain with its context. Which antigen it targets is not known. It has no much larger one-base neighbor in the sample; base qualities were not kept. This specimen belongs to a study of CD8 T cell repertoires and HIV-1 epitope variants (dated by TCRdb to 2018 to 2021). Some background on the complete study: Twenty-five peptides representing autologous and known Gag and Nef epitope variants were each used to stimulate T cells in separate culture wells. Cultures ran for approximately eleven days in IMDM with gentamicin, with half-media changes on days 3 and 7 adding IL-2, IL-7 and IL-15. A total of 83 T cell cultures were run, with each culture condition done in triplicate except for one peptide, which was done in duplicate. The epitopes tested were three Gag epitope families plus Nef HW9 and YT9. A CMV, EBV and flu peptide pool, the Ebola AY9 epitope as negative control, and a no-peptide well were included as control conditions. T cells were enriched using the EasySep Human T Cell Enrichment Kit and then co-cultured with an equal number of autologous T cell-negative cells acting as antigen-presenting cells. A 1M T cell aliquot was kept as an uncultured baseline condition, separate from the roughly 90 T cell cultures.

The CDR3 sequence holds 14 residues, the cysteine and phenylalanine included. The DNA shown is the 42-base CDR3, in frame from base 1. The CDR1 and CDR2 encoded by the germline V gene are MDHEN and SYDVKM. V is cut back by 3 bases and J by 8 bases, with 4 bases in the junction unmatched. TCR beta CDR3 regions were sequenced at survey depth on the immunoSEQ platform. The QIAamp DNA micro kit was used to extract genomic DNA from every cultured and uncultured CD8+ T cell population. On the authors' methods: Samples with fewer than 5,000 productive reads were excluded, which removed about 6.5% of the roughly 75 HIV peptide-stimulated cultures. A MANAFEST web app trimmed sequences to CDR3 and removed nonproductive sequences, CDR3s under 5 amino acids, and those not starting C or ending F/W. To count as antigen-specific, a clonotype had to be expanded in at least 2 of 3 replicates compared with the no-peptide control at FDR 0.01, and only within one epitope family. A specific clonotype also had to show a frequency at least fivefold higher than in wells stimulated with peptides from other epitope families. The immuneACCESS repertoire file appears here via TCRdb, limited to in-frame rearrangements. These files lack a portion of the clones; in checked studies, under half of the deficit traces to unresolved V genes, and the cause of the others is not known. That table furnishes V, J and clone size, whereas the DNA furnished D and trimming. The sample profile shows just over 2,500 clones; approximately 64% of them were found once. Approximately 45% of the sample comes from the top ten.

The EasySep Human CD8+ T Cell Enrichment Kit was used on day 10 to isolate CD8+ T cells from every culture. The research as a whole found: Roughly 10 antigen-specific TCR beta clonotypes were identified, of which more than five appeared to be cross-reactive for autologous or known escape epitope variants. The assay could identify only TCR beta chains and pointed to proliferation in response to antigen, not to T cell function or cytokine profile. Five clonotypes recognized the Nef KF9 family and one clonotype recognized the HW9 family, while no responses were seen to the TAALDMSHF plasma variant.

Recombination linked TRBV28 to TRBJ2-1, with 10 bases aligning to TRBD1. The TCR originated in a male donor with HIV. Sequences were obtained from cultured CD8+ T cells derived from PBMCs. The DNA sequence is TGTGCCAGCAGTTTGGGACAGGGGTTGGATGAGCAGTTCTTC. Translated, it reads CASSLGQGLDEQFF. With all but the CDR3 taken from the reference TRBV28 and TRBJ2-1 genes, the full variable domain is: DVKVTQSSRYLVKRTGEKVFLECVQDMDHENMFWYRQDPGLGLRLIYFSYDVKMKEKGDIPEGYSVSREKKERFSLILESASTNQTSMYLCASSLGQGLDEQFFGPGTRLTVL.